The T cell receptor (beta chain) under discussion was sequenced for a study of T cell repertoires in cytomegalovirus infection. From the reads, TCRdb called clonotypes with MiXCR, one entry per CDR3 protein. The sample has about 360,000 distinct CDR3 sequences, about 35% seen once; the top ten hold approximately 13%. A remark on this clonotype: Its specificity is unknown.

Sequenced material: cultured PBMCs, taken from culture after CMV antigen stimulation. The receptor was isolated from a human donor in good health (CMV status not recorded). Some clones in this sample may be carry-over from other donors' samples.

The CDR3 DNA follows: TGTGCCAGCCGTCCCGGGTCTAGCGGGAGTGGGGAGCTGTTTTTT. It translates to CASRPGSSGSGELFF. The chain carries TRBV19 and TRBJ2-2, with 10 positions matching TRBD2. Germline loops: CDR1 LNHDA, CDR2 SQIVND (reference sequence). The CDR3 runs 15 residues. The junction had 12 bases not matched to a gene; V was cut back by 9 bases and J by 8 bases.